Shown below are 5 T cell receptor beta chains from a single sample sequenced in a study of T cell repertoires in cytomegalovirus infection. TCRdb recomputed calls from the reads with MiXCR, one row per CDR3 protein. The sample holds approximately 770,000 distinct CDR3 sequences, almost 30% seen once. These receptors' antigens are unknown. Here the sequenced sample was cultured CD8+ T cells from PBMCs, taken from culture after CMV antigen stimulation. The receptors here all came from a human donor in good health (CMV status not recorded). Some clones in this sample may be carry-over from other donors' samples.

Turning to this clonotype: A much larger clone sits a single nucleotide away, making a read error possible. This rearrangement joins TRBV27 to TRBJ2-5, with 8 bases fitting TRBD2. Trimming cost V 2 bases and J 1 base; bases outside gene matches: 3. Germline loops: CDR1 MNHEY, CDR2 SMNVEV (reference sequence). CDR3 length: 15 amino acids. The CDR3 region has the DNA TGTGCCAGCAGTTTAGGGCGGGGGGCCCAAGAGACCCAGTACTTC. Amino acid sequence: CASSLGRGAQETQYF.

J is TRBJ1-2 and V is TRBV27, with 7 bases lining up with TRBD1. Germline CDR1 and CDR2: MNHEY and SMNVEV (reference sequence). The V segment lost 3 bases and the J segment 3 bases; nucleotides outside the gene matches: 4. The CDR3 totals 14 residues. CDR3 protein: CASSFTGTDYGYTF. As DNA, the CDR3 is TGTGCCAGCAGTTTCACCGGGACAGACTATGGCTACACCTTC.

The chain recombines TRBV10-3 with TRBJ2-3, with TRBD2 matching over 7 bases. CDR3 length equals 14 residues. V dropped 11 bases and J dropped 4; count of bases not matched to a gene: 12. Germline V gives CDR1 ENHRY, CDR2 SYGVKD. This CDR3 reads CAAKPAGRSDTQYF. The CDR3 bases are TGTGCCGCAAAGCCAGCGGGGAGATCAGATACGCAGTATTTT.

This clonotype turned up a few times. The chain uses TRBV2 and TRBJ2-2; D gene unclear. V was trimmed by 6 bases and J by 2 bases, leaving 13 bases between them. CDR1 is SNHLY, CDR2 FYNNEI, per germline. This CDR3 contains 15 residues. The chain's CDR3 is CASRIPDGNTGELFF. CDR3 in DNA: TGTGCCAGCAGGATCCCTGACGGCAACACCGGGGAGCTGTTTTTT.

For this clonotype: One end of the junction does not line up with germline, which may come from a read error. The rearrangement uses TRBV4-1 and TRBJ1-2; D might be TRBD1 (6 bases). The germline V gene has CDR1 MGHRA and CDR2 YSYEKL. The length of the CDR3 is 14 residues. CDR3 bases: TGTGCCAGCAGCCAAGAGAGGGGGACTTCTGGCTACACCTTC. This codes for CASSQERGTSGYTF.